This T cell receptor beta chain emerged from a study of T cells in Graves' hyperthyroidism and ophthalmopathy. In germline, CDR1 is KGHDR, CDR2 SFDVKD. This CDR3 contains 16 residues. The V end lost 5 bases, the J end lost 0 bases, and 10 bases lay between the germline ends. Diagnostic decisions used clinical symptoms, serum thyroxine and TRAb, thyroid ultrasound and orbital computed tomography. TCR beta CDR3 regions were amplified from RNA. A set of HTBI primers served as the primers for a first-round RT-PCR of the TCR CDR3. TCRdb redid the calling of the multiplex PCR reads with MiXCR, one entry per CDR3 protein. The table shows 700,000 to 850,000 distinct CDR3 sequences, with 30% to 40% occurring only once.

J is TRBJ2-6 and V is TRBV24-1; no firm D call. Specimen: blood. This receptor was taken from a woman in her thirties or forties with Graves' hyperthyroidism. CDR3 protein: CATSVHLLSGANVLTF. CDR3 in DNA: TGTGCCACCAGTGTCCACCTACTCTCTGGGGCCAACGTCCTGACTTTC.